Each of the 26 T cell receptor beta chains below was sequenced from the same sample in a study of T-cell reconstitution after alpha-beta-depleted transplantation in children. The authors prepared the TCRbeta library with unique molecular identifiers. TCRdb passed the PCR reads through MiXCR, listing each CDR3 protein once. The sample consists of approximately 520,000 distinct CDR3 sequences, approximately 32% of them appearing once. Sequences were derived from PBMCs from the stem cell graft donor, sampled from the stem cell graft. These receptors were obtained from a human donor who donated a stem cell graft to a child with aplastic anemia.

The chain recombines TRBV12-3 or TRBV12-4 with TRBJ2-1; D possibly corresponds to TRBD1 (6 bases). Trimming cost V 8 bases and J 0 bases, with 23 bases left between them. This CDR3 has 18 amino acids. The CDR3 DNA sequence: TGTGCCAGCGCTGAACCTATTAGGGACATGAGCTCCTACAATGAGCAGTTCTTC. Its translation is CASAEPIRDMSSYNEQFF.

In its sample, this clonotype was seen a few times. The genes are TRBV13 and TRBJ2-1; TRBD2 matches at 7 bases. The CDR3 is 17 residues long. Germline CDR1 reads PRHDT; CDR2 reads FYEKMQ (reference sequence). The V and J ends lost 5 bases and 9 bases, in that order; junction bases with no gene match: 19. Here the CDR3 reads CASSRPTSSGLGIEQFF. In nucleotides, the CDR3 is TGTGCCAGCAGCCGACCAACAAGTAGCGGGCTCGGCATTGAGCAGTTCTTC. The full variable domain, with the rest looked up from reference TRBV13 and TRBJ2-1, is AAGVIQSPRHLIKEKRETATLKCYPIPRHDTVYWYQQGPGQDPQFLISFYEKMQSDKGSIPDRFSAQQFSDYHSELNMSSLELGDSALYFCASSRPTSSGLGIEQFFGPGTRLTVL.

A few counts support this clonotype. The chain combines TRBV7-9 with TRBJ2-6; no firm D call. The germline CDR1 and CDR2 sequences are SEHNR and FQNEAQ (reference sequence). Trimming took off 5 bases at V and 3 bases at J, with 11 bases between the two ends. This CDR3 contains 15 residues. The CDR3 region is CASSPTLDGANVLTF. For the CDR3, the DNA is TGTGCCAGCAGCCCGACACTGGATGGGGCCAACGTCCTGACTTTC.

The rearrangement uses TRBV20-1 and TRBJ2-1; 8 bases fit TRBD1. After removal of 3 bases from V and 5 bases from J, the junction contained 3 bases not matched to a gene. The CDR3 runs 13 residues. CDR1 and CDR2 (germline): DFQATT, SNEGSKA (reference sequence). The CDR3: CSASRTGNNEQFF. The CDR3 nucleotides read TGCAGTGCTAGCCGGACAGGGAACAATGAGCAGTTCTTC.

The V and J genes are TRBV29-1 and TRBJ2-5; D tentatively fits TRBD1 or TRBD2 (7 bases each). Germline CDR1 is SQVTM and CDR2 is ANQGSEA. CDR3 length: 13 amino acids. Trimming took 4 bases from V and 5 from J, leaving 14 bases between them. CDR3 loop: CSVAGGGRETQYF. In DNA form, the CDR3 reads TGCAGCGTTGCAGGGGGGGGCCGGGAGACCCAGTACTTC.

This chain connects TRBV5-5 to TRBJ1-6, with 9 nucleotides matching TRBD1. In germline, CDR1 is SGHKS, CDR2 YYEKEE (reference sequence). The J segment lost 8 bases and the V segment lost 3 bases, leaving 9 bases of the junction unmatched. This CDR3 has 16 amino acids. CDR3 residues: CASSSRRDREDSPLHF. The CDR3, as DNA: TGTGCCAGCAGCTCGCGCCGGGACAGGGAAGATTCACCCCTCCACTTT. The full variable domain, with the rest looked up from reference TRBV5-5 and TRBJ1-6, is DAGVTQSPTHLIKTRGQQVTLRCSPISGHKSVSWYQQVLGQGPQFIFQYYEKEERGRGNFPDRFSARQFPNYSSELNVNALLLGDSALYLCASSSRRDREDSPLHFGNGTRLTVT.

A few counts support this clonotype. The V call is TRBV7-3, the J call TRBJ2-2, with a weak D call TRBD2 (6 bases). The germline gives CDR1 SGHTA, CDR2 FQGTGA. CDR3 length: 14 amino acids. V shed 5 bases and J shed 4 bases, with 11 bases lying between them. CDR3 region: CASSIGGTTGELFF. The CDR3 region has the DNA TGTGCCAGCAGCATTGGGGGGACCACCGGGGAGCTGTTTTTT.

This chain joins TRBV5-1 and TRBJ1-4, with TRBD1 as a possible D gene (6 bases). The CDR3 has 13 amino acids. Germline assignment: CDR1 SGHRS and CDR2 YFSETQ. The V end was cut by 0 bases, the J end by 6 bases, with 6 bases between. In DNA form, the CDR3 reads TGCGCCAGCAGCTTGGGACAGGATGAAAAACTGTTTTTT. Translation: CASSLGQDEKLFF.

In its sample, this clonotype was seen a few times. This chain uses TRBV4-3 with TRBJ2-1, with 8 bases lining up with TRBD2. This CDR3 has 15 amino acids. The V segment lost 8 bases and the J segment 8 bases; nucleotides outside the gene matches: 14. Germline V lookup: CDR1 LGHNA, CDR2 YSLEER. The CDR3 DNA reads TGCGCCAGCGCGCCCCGACTAGCGATGGGGGATGAGCAGTTCTTC. This gives the protein CASAPRLAMGDEQFF.

The chain combines TRBV7-2 with TRBJ2-3, with a weak D call TRBD1 (6 bases). Germline loops: CDR1 SGHTA, CDR2 FQGNSA. The V and J ends lost 0 bases and 6 bases respectively, with 13 bases between them. The CDR3 loop spans 15 amino acids. The CDR3 reads CASSLARGFSDTQYF. CDR3 nucleotide sequence: TGTGCCAGCAGCTTAGCCAGGGGTTTTAGTGATACGCAGTATTTT.

The chain combines TRBV27 with TRBJ2-7; TRBD2 matches at 8 bases. The CDR3 has 15 residues. Germline CDR1 and CDR2: MNHEY and SMNVEV (reference sequence). V lost 5 bases and J lost 6; bases outside the gene matches: 12. The CDR3 region has the DNA TGTGCCAGCAGTCCTATAGCGGGAAGTCTGCGCGAGCAGTACGTC. It yields the protein CASSPIAGSLREQYV.

The chain couples TRBV6-1 to TRBJ2-7, with 9 bases lining up with TRBD2. CDR1 and CDR2 (germline): MNHNS, SASEGT. The CDR3 extends over 14 amino acids. Germline trimming cut 5 bases from V and 6 bases from J; bases unmatched to any gene: 8. CDR3 region: CASSLRTSEGEQYF. CDR3 sequence (DNA): TGTGCCAGCAGTCTCCGGACTAGCGAGGGCGAGCAGTACTTC.

There are a few counts of this clonotype. J is TRBJ1-1 and V is TRBV12-3 or TRBV12-4; D gene ambiguous. CDR3 length: 14 amino acids. Deletions cut 7 bases from V and 1 base from J, with 13 bases between. The CDR3 protein is CASTRVEENTEAFF. CDR3 DNA: TGTGCCAGCACCCGAGTTGAGGAGAACACTGAAGCTTTCTTT.

The gene calls are TRBV5-1 and TRBJ2-7; D remains unclear. The CDR3 runs 13 residues. The V and J ends lost 0 bases and 6 bases respectively, with 10 bases between them. CDR1 is SGHRS and CDR2 is YFSETQ in the germline V gene. This chain's CDR3 is CASSLELVGEQYF. In nucleotides, the CDR3 is TGCGCCAGCAGCTTGGAGTTGGTTGGCGAGCAGTACTTC.

The chain joins TRBV5-6 to TRBJ2-1; D is tentatively TRBD1 or TRBD2 (5 bases each). The germline V gene encodes CDR1 SGHDT and CDR2 YYEEEE. The CDR3 consists of 13 residues. V lost 5 bases and J 6 bases, leaving 12 bases between the germline ends. The CDR3 DNA is TGTGCCAGCAGGGTTCGGGGCTCCAATGAGCAGTTCTTC. This codes for CASRVRGSNEQFF.

The V call is TRBV5-1, the J call TRBJ1-2; 9 bases map to TRBD1. CDR1 SGHRS and CDR2 YFSETQ come from the germline V gene. The CDR3 runs to 14 residues. The ends lost 5 bases at V and 5 bases at J; junction bases unmatched: 7. Here the CDR3 reads CASRDTGGGYGYTF. In DNA, the CDR3 is TGCGCCAGCAGGGACACAGGGGGCGGATATGGCTACACCTTC.

The rearrangement uses TRBV12-3 or TRBV12-4 and TRBJ2-1, with 8 positions matching TRBD1. The CDR3 spans 17 residues. J gave up 4 bases and V 5 bases, and 13 bases lay outside the gene matches. In nucleotides, the CDR3 is TGTGCCAGCAGTGAAAACAGGGGGAAGGGCCCTTACAATGAGCAGTTCTTC. Translation: CASSENRGKGPYNEQFF.

This chain joins TRBV7-3 and TRBJ1-1; the D is unclear. The V gene's germline CDR1 is SGHTA and CDR2 FQGTGA. The CDR3 totals 10 residues. V shed 3 bases and J shed 11 bases, with 7 bases lying between them. The CDR3 protein is CASSFRRAFF. The CDR3, as DNA: TGTGCCAGCAGCTTCAGGCGGGCTTTCTTT.

This sequence joins TRBV6-1 and TRBJ2-7; D possibly uses TRBD1 or TRBD2 (5 bases each). V was pared by 4 bases and J by 3 bases, with 13 bases between. CDR3 size: 14 residues. CDR1 is MNHNS and CDR2 is SASEGT in the germline V gene. The CDR3 DNA sequence: TGTGCCAGCAGTGGATCGGGGCTATTCTACGAGCAGTACTTC. Translating gives CASSGSGLFYEQYF.

The gene calls are TRBV11-2 and TRBJ2-1; D gene unclear. V dropped 1 base and J dropped 7 bases, with 8 bases sitting between them. Germline-derived CDR1 and CDR2 are SGHAT and FQNNGV. The CDR3 loop spans 13 amino acids. CDR3 sequence (DNA): TGTGCCAGCAGCTTAGTCCCGACGAATGAGCAGTTCTTC. Translated, it gives CASSLVPTNEQFF.

The chain links TRBV10-3 to TRBJ2-1, with TRBD2 matching 7 bases. Germline-derived CDR1 and CDR2 are ENHRY and SYGVKD. J gave up 8 bases and V 7 bases, and 11 bases lay outside the gene matches. CDR3 length: 14 amino acids. CDR3 in DNA: TGTGCCATCAAGGCGGCGGGAGTATTTGATGAGCAGTTCTTC. Translating gives CAIKAAGVFDEQFF.

This clonotype came up a few times. The rearrangement uses TRBV20-1 and TRBJ2-5; TRBD1 aligns across 11 bases. The CDR3 contains 14 residues. V gave up 5 bases and J gave up 2 bases; unmatched junction bases: 4. Germline V lookup: CDR1 DFQATT, CDR2 SNEGSKA (reference sequence). The CDR3 sequence: CSAEDRGRQETQYF. CDR3 coding DNA: TGCAGTGCTGAGGACAGGGGGCGGCAAGAGACCCAGTACTTC.

The CDR3 DNA reads as TGTGCCAGCAGTCTACGACTAGCGGGAGTTTGGGAGCAGTTCTTC. This translates into CASSLRLAGVWEQFF. V gene TRBV27 combines with J gene TRBJ2-1; TRBD2 matches 12 bases. Germline V gene lookup returns CDR1 MNHEY and CDR2 SMNVEV (reference sequence). J was trimmed by 10 bases and V by 5 bases; bases with no gene match: 9. The CDR3 runs to 15 residues.

This clonotype was recorded a few times. The chain has TRBV20-1 and TRBJ2-5; the match to TRBD2 covers 11 bases. The trim removed 3 bases at V and 5 bases at J, leaving 5 bases unmatched. The CDR3 is made up of 14 amino acids. Germline lookup yields CDR1 DFQATT and CDR2 SNEGSKA (reference sequence). Here the CDR3 reads CSARASGGLETQYF. The CDR3 nucleotides read TGCAGTGCTAGGGCTAGCGGGGGGTTGGAGACCCAGTACTTC.

This clonotype has only a few counts. The chain combines TRBV30 with TRBJ1-1; TRBD1 might be the D (6 bases). The V end was cut by 0 bases, the J end by 5 bases, with 13 bases between. The germline V gene encodes CDR1 GTSNPN and CDR2 SVGIG (reference sequence). CDR3 size: 14 residues. The CDR3 coding sequence is TGTGCCTGGAGTGTTACGGGGGCGCGTACTGAAGCTTTCTTT. Its translation: CAWSVTGARTEAFF.

This clonotype appeared a few times. The V call is TRBV12-3 or TRBV12-4, the J call TRBJ1-4, with D perhaps matching TRBD1 (6 bases). The CDR3 sequence is 17 residues long. V lost 6 bases and J 0 bases, leaving 17 bases between the germline ends. The CDR3 region is CASRTKNRVTTNEKLFF. CDR3 coding DNA: TGTGCCAGCAGAACTAAAAACAGGGTAACAACTAATGAAAAACTGTTTTTT.